Listed below are T cell receptor beta chains from one sample, sequenced in a study of T cells in Graves' hyperthyroidism and ophthalmopathy. From the multiplex PCR reads, TCRdb called clonotypes with MiXCR, one entry per CDR3 protein. Found here are under 300,000 distinct CDR3 sequences, roughly 15% of them singletons; the top ten hold 30%. Sequencing was carried out using blood. Every receptor here comes from a woman aged 45-65 years with Graves' hyperthyroidism that later progressed to Graves' ophthalmopathy. The CDR3 runs from the conserved cysteine through the conserved F or W. The D gene is left open where the match is weak. The listing skips clone size in some rows; elsewhere it reads once, few, many or a size class.

>-|15|TRBV6-1|many|TRBJ1-1
TGTGCCAGCAGCGCCCGATCGGGGCTTGGAACTGAAGCTTTCTTT
CASSARSGLGTEAFF
>TRBD2|15|TRBV29-1|-|TRBJ2-5
TGCAGCGCTGGTGGGGGGGGAGGGCTTAAAGAGACCCAGTACTTC
CSAGGGGGLKETQYF
>TRBD2|15|TRBV20-1|many|TRBJ2-7
TGCAGTGCTAGAGCTCGGGTAGCGGGGACGTACGAGCAGTACTTC
CSARARVAGTYEQYF
>TRBD2|15|TRBV28|many|TRBJ2-7
TGTGCCAGCAGCCTTTCTAGCGGGAGAGGAGGCGAGCAGTACTTC
CASSLSSGRGGEQYF
>-|15|TRBV12-3/TRBV12-4|many|TRBJ2-2
TGTGCCAGCAGGAAGAGCGGGTGGAACACCGGGGAGCTGTTTTTT
CASRKSGWNTGELFF
>-|13|TRBV12-3/TRBV12-4|many|TRBJ1-2
TGTGCCAGCAGCCTCCAGGCAGGGTATGGCTACACCTTC
CASSLQAGYGYTF
>-|14|TRBV27|few|TRBJ1-2
TGTGCCAGCAGTTTCGGCAGGGCCGGCTATGGCTACACCTTC
CASSFGRAGYGYTF
>-|16|TRBV4-2|-|TRBJ2-1
TGTGCCAGCAGCCAAGAAGACCTTAGCCTGGGGGATGAGCAGTTCTTC
CASSQEDLSLGDEQFF
>-|14|TRBV9|many|TRBJ2-7
TGTGCCAGCAGCGTAGCGGGGACGCCCTACGAGCAGTACTTC
CASSVAGTPYEQYF
>-|15|TRBV20-1|many|TRBJ2-3
TGCAGTGCTAAGGGGGCGGGAGCAACCCCAGATACGCAGTATTTT
CSAKGAGATPDTQYF
>TRBD2|15|TRBV4-1|few|TRBJ2-3
TGCGCCAGCAGCCGCCAGCGGGAGCGCACAGATACGCAGTATTTT
CASSRQRERTDTQYF
>-|15|TRBV7-2|few|TRBJ1-4
TGTGCCAGCAGCCACTCACAGGCAACTAATGAGAAACTGTTTTTT
CASSHSQATNEKLFF
>-|14|TRBV3-1|many|TRBJ1-5
TGTGCCAGCAGCCAAGCCCAGGGTAGTCAGCCCCAGCATTTT
CASSQAQGSQPQHF
>-|14|TRBV28|many|TRBJ2-1
TGTGCCAGCAGTTTTCTAACACGGGGCAATGAGCAGTTCTTC
CASSFLTRGNEQFF
>-|11|TRBV3-1|many|TRBJ1-2
TGTGCCAGCAGCCAAGGACAGAGCTACACCTTC
CASSQGQSYTF
>TRBD1|14|TRBV6-1|many|TRBJ1-2
TGTGCCAGCAGTCACAATGACAGGGGGTCAGGCTACACCTTC
CASSHNDRGSGYTF
>TRBD2|16|TRBV6-1|once|TRBJ2-1
TGTGCCAGCAGAAACACCGGGACTAGCCTATACAATGAGCAGTTCTTC
CASRNTGTSLYNEQFF
>-|14|TRBV6-1|many|TRBJ1-2
TGTGCCAGCAGTGAAAAGCATCGGGCCTATGGCTACACCTTC
CASSEKHRAYGYTF
>TRBD2|17|TRBV9|-|TRBJ2-1
TGTGCCAGCAGCGCCAGGGGAGCGGGAGGGATATACAATGAGCAGTTCTTC
CASSARGAGGIYNEQFF
>-|14|TRBV7-9|many|TRBJ1-1
TGTGCCAGCAGCTTAGATGAGGGGTGGACTGAAGCTTTCTTT
CASSLDEGWTEAFF
>-|13|TRBV5-1|-|TRBJ1-5
TGCGCCAGCAGCTACGATAGCAATCAGCCCCAGCATTTT
CASSYDSNQPQHF
>-|10|TRBV5-1|-|TRBJ2-7
TGCGACATAAGGAGAGACGAGCAGTACTTC
CDIRRDEQYF
>TRBD1|15|TRBV5-1|many|TRBJ2-2
TGCGCCAGCAGCCGTAACAGGGGTGACACCGGGGAGCTGTTTTTT
CASSRNRGDTGELFF
>-|12|TRBV6-1|many|TRBJ2-6
TGTGCCAGCAGCCCTGGGGCCAACGTCCTGACTTTC
CASSPGANVLTF
>-|15|TRBV4-2|many|TRBJ2-5
TGTGCCAGCAGCCAAGATGTGGTTACCGGGGAGACCCAGTACTTC
CASSQDVVTGETQYF
>-|13|TRBV10-3|many|TRBJ2-1
TGTGCCATCAGCGGATCGCCTGACAATGAGCAGTTCTTC
CAISGSPDNEQFF
>-|12|TRBV24-1|few|TRBJ2-2
TGTGCCACCAGTCCACCCTGGGGGGAGCTGTTTTTT
CATSPPWGELFF
>TRBD1|13|TRBV5-5|-|TRBJ1-2
TGTGCCAGCAGCAGGGAGGGGGCTAGTGGCTACACCTTC
CASSREGASGYTF
>-|14|TRBV18|-|TRBJ2-1
TGTGCCAGCACAGTCCCCTCAGCCTACAATGAGCAGTTCTTC
CASTVPSAYNEQFF
>TRBD1|15|TRBV12-3/TRBV12-4|-|TRBJ2-7
TGTGCCAGCAGTTTAGCCGGGACAGCTTCCTACGAGCAGTACTTC
CASSLAGTASYEQYF
>-|15|TRBV25-1|-|TRBJ1-2
TGTGCCAGCAGTGAAGCGGGAGTCTACCCTTATGGCTACACCTTC
CASSEAGVYPYGYTF
>TRBD1|14|TRBV20-1|many|TRBJ1-1
TGCAGTGCTTTTAATACAGGGGCTAACACTGAAGCTTTCTTT
CSAFNTGANTEAFF
>-|14|TRBV7-3|many|TRBJ2-3
TGTGCCAGCAGCTCCTATTTTGGCACAGATACGCAGTATTTT
CASSSYFGTDTQYF
>TRBD1|14|TRBV20-1|many|TRBJ1-2
TGCAGTGCTAGTAGACAGGGAGATGGTTATGGCTACACCTTC
CSASRQGDGYGYTF
>TRBD1|15|TRBV20-1|many|TRBJ2-1
TGCAGTGCTAGAGCGACAGGGGCCGGGGACAATGAGCAGTTCTTC
CSARATGAGDNEQFF
>-|13|TRBV27|few|TRBJ2-7
TGTGCCAGCAGTTTTACCAGGGCGTACGAGCAGTACTTC
CASSFTRAYEQYF
>TRBD1|16|TRBV5-5|-|TRBJ2-1
TGTGCCAGCAGCATTTCCGGGACAGAGGAATACAATGAGCAGTTCTTC
CASSISGTEEYNEQFF
>TRBD1|13|TRBV7-9|few|TRBJ1-5
TGTGCCAGCAGTAAGACAGGGAATCAGCCCCAGCATTTT
CASSKTGNQPQHF
>TRBD1|16|TRBV27|-|TRBJ2-1
TGTGCCAGCAGTTTGGTCCCCGGGACAGATAAGAATGAGCAGTTCTTC
CASSLVPGTDKNEQFF
>TRBD2|18|TRBV3-1|few|TRBJ2-5
TGTGCCAGCAGCCCCAGGACTAGCGGGCAAACCCTCCAAGAGACCCAGTACTTC
CASSPRTSGQTLQETQYF
>-|14|TRBV11-2|many|TRBJ1-4
TGTGCCAGCAGCTTATTGCAGGGTCGGAAAAAACTGTTTTTT
CASSLLQGRKKLFF
>-|15|TRBV19|many|TRBJ1-5
TGTGCCAGTAGTATGGGAGGGGCGAGCAATCAGCCCCAGCATTTT
CASSMGGASNQPQHF
>-|12|TRBV7-2|many|TRBJ2-7
TGTGCCAGCAGCAAATTGCAGGGAAGGCAGTACTTC
CASSKLQGRQYF
>-|15|TRBV5-1|many|TRBJ1-5
TGCGCCAGCAGCTTGGGTGGGGGGGGCGTGATGCCCCAGCATTTT
CASSLGGGGVMPQHF
>-|15|TRBV29-1|many|TRBJ2-5
TGCAGCGTTGGGTACGGTATGGGGGGATCGGAGACCCAGTACTTC
CSVGYGMGGSETQYF
>TRBD2|14|TRBV20-1|-|TRBJ2-5
TGCAGCGGAATGCCTAGCGGGAGGAGGGAGACCCAGTACTTC
CSGMPSGRRETQYF
>TRBD2|16|TRBV20-1|many|TRBJ2-3
TGCAGTGCTAGAGAACCGGGACTAGCGGGGGGTGATACGCAGTATTTT
CSAREPGLAGGDTQYF
>-|13|TRBV6-1|few|TRBJ2-4
TGTGCCATCCAGGAGCATAGAGGGGACATTCAGTACTTC
CAIQEHRGDIQYF
>TRBD2|14|TRBV7-9|few|TRBJ2-3
TGTGCCAGCAGCCCCGGGGGGTGGACAGATACGCAGTATTTT
CASSPGGWTDTQYF
>-|11|TRBV13|-|TRBJ2-3
TGTGCCAGCAGCTTTAAGGATACGCAGTATTTT
CASSFKDTQYF
>-|15|TRBV28|many|TRBJ2-7
TGTGCCAGCACTCTTCCGGGAGCCTTTGCCTACGAGCAGTACTTC
CASTLPGAFAYEQYF
>TRBD1|15|TRBV11-2|many|TRBJ2-7
TGTGCCAGCAGGAGACACCGACAGGGTGACTACGAGCAGTACTTC
CASRRHRQGDYEQYF
>-|15|TRBV13|many|TRBJ1-2
TGTGCCAGCAGCTCCGGTGGGGGGATAGCCTATGGCTACACCTTC
CASSSGGGIAYGYTF
>TRBD2|16|TRBV6-1|many|TRBJ2-3
TGTGCCAGCAGTCTGACTAGCGCGAGCTCCACAGATACGCAGTATTTT
CASSLTSASSTDTQYF